The T cell receptor beta chain described here comes from a study of blood T cell repertoires in COVID-19. The CDR3 has 16 amino acids. In germline, CDR1 is MDHEN, CDR2 SYDVKM. The junction had 9 bases not matched to a gene; V was cut back by 3 bases and J by 5 bases. Method: immunoSEQ multiplex PCR; TCRdb's copy keeps in-frame clones and lacks some. Of 150,000 to 200,000 clones listed, 70% to 90% are singletons. This TCR was sampled from a human donor in a cohort sampled during active COVID-19. The V gene is TRBV28, the J gene TRBJ2-5; 10 bases align to TRBD1. The specimen sequenced was peripheral blood. CDR3 DNA sequence: TGTGCCAGCAGTTTGGGTGGGGACAGGGGAGGCGAGACCCAGTACTTC. It specifies CASSLGGDRGGETQYF.